These 28 T cell receptor beta chains share one sample of origin, sequenced in a study of CD8+CD57+ T cells in acquired aplastic anemia. TCR beta VDJ and CDR3 profiles were obtained from a genomic DNA template. TCRdb re-called the reads through MiXCR, storing one row per CDR3 protein. Here the sample spans roughly 180,000 distinct CDR3 sequences, less than 55% being singletons. Material for sequencing was sorted CD4+, CD8+, or CD8+CD57+ T cells (not recorded which) from PBMCs. Receptor source: a human donor in good health.

This sequence joins TRBV18 and TRBJ2-5; D ambiguous. This CDR3 spans 11 amino acids. Germline V gene lookup returns CDR1 KGHSH and CDR2 LQKENI. The V gene lost 5 bases and the J gene lost 4 bases, with 5 bases spanning the gap. The CDR3 region is CASSRRETQYF. Written as DNA, the CDR3 is TGTGCCAGCTCAAGGAGAGAGACCCAGTACTTC.

The V call is TRBV11-1, the J call TRBJ2-7; 16 bases map to TRBD2. CDR1 and CDR2 from the germline V gene are SGHAT and FQDESV (reference sequence). The CDR3 is 17 residues long. Trimming took 3 bases from V and 2 from J; bases not matched to a gene: 4. CDR3: CASSFPGLAGGTYEQYF. CDR3 bases: TGTGCCAGCAGCTTTCCGGGACTAGCGGGAGGGACCTACGAGCAGTACTTC.

This clonotype showed up just once. V usage is TRBV14 and J usage is TRBJ2-1, with 9 bases matching TRBD1. The trim removed 7 bases at V and 4 bases at J, leaving 5 bases unmatched. This CDR3 spans 14 amino acids. Germline CDR1 is SGHDN and CDR2 is FVKESK. The DNA for the CDR3 is TGTGCCAGCAACGACAGGGGGTTTTACAATGAGCAGTTCTTC. It translates to CASNDRGFYNEQFF.

Note on this clonotype: One end of the junction fails to match germline, which may point to a read error. The gene calls are TRBV10-3 and TRBJ1-1, with 7 bases matching TRBD1. In germline, CDR1 is ENHRY, CDR2 SYGVKD. The length of the CDR3 is 14 residues. The CDR3 is CAISPTGTNAEAFF. The CDR3 DNA sequence: TGTGCCATCAGCCCGACAGGGACGAACGCTGAAGCTTTCTTT.

This clonotype was counted once. The rearrangement uses TRBV20-1 and TRBJ1-5; D remains unclear. CDR3 length: 13 amino acids. With 6 bases removed from V and 2 bases from J, the gap between germline ends came to 11 bases. Germline-derived CDR1 and CDR2 are DFQATT and SNEGSKA (reference sequence). CDR3 DNA sequence: TGCAGTGCCGCAATGCGCGGCAATCAGCCCCAGCATTTT. This encodes CSAAMRGNQPQHF.

The chain carries TRBV4-1 and TRBJ2-7; TRBD1 is a possible D gene (6 bases). The end of the DNA fits TRBJ2-5 better, so the J call may be wrong. The CDR3 contains 13 residues. Per the germline V gene, CDR1 is MGHRA and CDR2 is YSYEKL. In DNA, the CDR3 is TGCGCCAGCAGCCCCCAGGGGACGGAGACCCAGTACTTC. It codes for CASSPQGTETQYF.

The genes are TRBV12-3 or TRBV12-4 and TRBJ2-1; no clear D gene. The CDR3 has 15 amino acids. Trimming took 1 base from V and 4 from J, leaving 11 bases between them. CDR3 loop: CASSLEAPRYNEQFF. CDR3 coding DNA: TGTGCCAGCAGTTTAGAGGCCCCACGGTACAATGAGCAGTTCTTC.

The chain links TRBV4-1 to TRBJ2-7; a possible D gene is TRBD1 (6 bases). This CDR3 has 14 residues. Trimming took 3 bases from V and 0 from J, leaving 9 bases between them. CDR1 is MGHRA, CDR2 YSYEKL, per germline. The CDR3 bases are TGCGCCAGCAGCCAGCAGGGGTCCTCCTACGAGCAGTACTTC. Its protein is CASSQQGSSYEQYF.

The CDR3 nucleotides read TGCAGTGCAGCGGGCGGCTCCTACGAGCAGTACTTC. Protein sequence: CSAAGGSYEQYF. The chain links TRBV20-1 to TRBJ2-7; possibly TRBD2 for D (6 bases). The germline V and J ends were trimmed by 6 bases and 0 bases, with 9 bases remaining between them. CDR3 size: 12 residues. Germline values: CDR1 DFQATT, CDR2 SNEGSKA (reference sequence).

J is TRBJ2-2 and V is TRBV29-1; D might be TRBD1 (5 bases). Germline V CDR1 and CDR2: SQVTM, ANQGSEA. The V end lost 2 bases, the J end lost 7 bases, and 8 bases lay between the germline ends. This CDR3 contains 12 residues. CDR3 bases: TGCAGCGTTGAAAAGGGGCACGGGGAGCTGTTTTTT. Protein product: CSVEKGHGELFF.

V usage is TRBV27 and J usage is TRBJ1-6; no firm D call. Germline V gene data show CDR1 as MNHEY and CDR2 as SMNVEV (reference sequence). Trimming shortened V by 5 bases and J by 7 bases, and 6 bases separated the two germline ends. The CDR3 runs 12 residues. The CDR3 DNA is TGTGCCAGCAGTCTTCAAAATTCACCCCTCCACTTT. It encodes CASSLQNSPLHF.

Ten or more counts support this clonotype. The chain joins TRBV19 to TRBJ1-5; 7 bases are shared with TRBD1. The CDR3 contains 14 residues. J was trimmed by 7 bases and V by 3 bases; bases with no gene match: 6. Germline V gene sequence: CDR1 LNHDA, CDR2 SQIVND (reference sequence). CDR3 DNA: TGTGCCAGTAGTATCGGAGGGGGCGGGCAGCCCCAGCATTTT. It is translated as CASSIGGGGQPQHF.

V is TRBV25-1 and J is TRBJ1-1; D perhaps matches TRBD1 (6 bases). V lost 6 bases, J lost 6 bases, and 14 bases lay in between. This CDR3 is built from 13 residues. CDR1 and CDR2 (germline): MGHDK, SYGVNS. CDR3 sequence (DNA): TGTGCCAGCAGAGGGGGTCTAATCCCTGAAGCTTTCTTT. Its protein product is CASRGGLIPEAFF.

This clonotype was counted many times. Its ends do not fully match the called genes, so a read error is possible. This chain links TRBV29-1 with TRBJ1-2, with D uncertain. Germline V gene data show CDR1 as SQVTM and CDR2 as ANQGSEA. The CDR3 extends over 9 amino acids. The CDR3 DNA follows: TGCAGCGTTGAAGAGGCAGGAGCCTTC. Translated, it gives CSVEEAGAF.

A note on this clonotype: Just one base apart from a much larger clone, this may be a read error. The gene calls are TRBV6-2 or TRBV6-3 and TRBJ2-7, with 8 positions matching TRBD2. This CDR3 region has 15 residues. V was clipped by 5 bases and J by 6 bases; unmatched bases: 12. Germline V gene lookup returns CDR1 MNHEY and CDR2 SVGEGT. CDR3: CASSLPGTRTFEQYF. CDR3 bases: TGTGCCAGCAGTCTCCCCGGGACTAGAACGTTCGAGCAGTACTTC.

This clonotype was observed many times. CDR3 nucleotides: TGTGCCTGGAGTGTATATAATTCACCCCTCCACTTT. It encodes CAWSVYNSPLHF. The chain employs TRBV30 and TRBJ1-6; no clear D gene. Trimming pared 0 bases from V and 4 bases from J, leaving 1 base between. This CDR3 is built from 12 residues. The germline CDR1 and CDR2 sequences are GTSNPN and SVGIG (reference sequence).

This clonotype was detected many times. The genes are TRBV5-6 and TRBJ2-3, with 12 bases lining up with TRBD2. In germline, CDR1 is SGHDT, CDR2 YYEEEE. The CDR3 has 16 amino acids. J was trimmed by 5 bases and V by 1 base; bases with no gene match: 5. The chain's CDR3 is CASSLPSGRAGDTQYF. The CDR3 DNA reads as TGTGCCAGCAGCTTGCCTAGCGGGAGGGCCGGAGATACGCAGTATTTT.

This clonotype showed up many times. The V and J genes are TRBV5-6 and TRBJ2-7; D gene ambiguous. The V gene lost 4 bases and the J gene lost 6 bases, with 11 bases spanning the gap. The CDR3 runs 12 residues. Germline V gene lookup returns CDR1 SGHDT and CDR2 YYEEEE. Here the CDR3 reads CASSRERLEQYF. In DNA form, the CDR3 reads TGTGCCAGCAGCCGAGAAAGACTCGAGCAGTACTTC.

J is TRBJ2-1 and V is TRBV15; TRBD1 matches 9 bases. This CDR3 spans 16 amino acids. The germline V gene encodes CDR1 LNHNV and CDR2 YYDKDF (reference sequence). With V trimmed by 2 bases and J by 4 bases, 6 bases remained unmatched. The CDR3 nucleotides are TGTGCCACCAGCAGAACGACAGGGGGGTCTTACAATGAGCAGTTCTTC. Translating gives CATSRTTGGSYNEQFF.

The chain combines TRBV24-1 with TRBJ2-2, with 7 nucleotides matching TRBD2. The length of the CDR3 is 19 residues. In germline, CDR1 is KGHDR, CDR2 SFDVKD. After removal of 0 bases from V and 2 bases from J, the junction contained 11 bases not matched to a gene. DNA of the CDR3: TGTGCCACCAGTGATTTGATAGGAGTGGGGGGGTCTAACACCGGGGAGCTGTTTTTT. Translating it yields CATSDLIGVGGSNTGELFF.

This clonotype was seen many times. The gene calls are TRBV20-1 and TRBJ2-2; possible D gene TRBD2, 5 bases. This CDR3 region has 13 residues. The V and J ends lost 5 bases and 3 bases respectively, with 10 bases between them. Germline CDR1 is DFQATT and CDR2 is SNEGSKA (reference sequence). CDR3 sequence reads: CSAVGLDTGELFF. The CDR3 DNA is TGCAGTGCTGTTGGACTGGACACCGGGGAGCTGTTTTTT.

This chain links TRBV18 with TRBJ2-5; weak D call: TRBD2 (6 bases). Trimming cost V 6 bases and J 9 bases, with 17 bases left between them. Per the germline V gene, CDR1 is KGHSH and CDR2 is LQKENI. CDR3 length equals 13 residues. The CDR3, as DNA: TGTGCCAGCTCCCTGGACGGGGGTGAGGCCCAGTACTTC. Its translation is CASSLDGGEAQYF.

Concerning this clonotype itself: A much larger clone lies a single base off, so this may be a read error. V gene TRBV7-9 combines with J gene TRBJ1-6, with a possible D match to TRBD1 (5 bases). Germline V lookup: CDR1 SEHNR, CDR2 FQNEAQ (reference sequence). This CDR3 has 13 residues. The CDR3 DNA follows: TGTACCAACAGCTTAGAGGGGAATTCACCCCTCCACTTT. Its protein is CTNSLEGNSPLHF. The whole variable domain, remainder taken from reference TRBV7-9 and TRBJ1-6, is DTGVSQNPRHKITKRGQNVTFRCDPISEHNRLYWYRQTLGQGPEFLTYFQNEAQLEKSRLLSDRFSAERPKGSFSTLEIQRTEQGDSAMYLCTNSLEGNSPLHFGNGTRLTVT.

This chain uses TRBV11-1 with TRBJ2-3, with 11 bases identical to TRBD2. In germline, CDR1 is SGHAT, CDR2 FQDESV (reference sequence). The trim removed 4 bases at V and 2 bases at J, leaving 5 bases unmatched. The CDR3 length is 16 residues. CDR3 region: CASSSLAGVSTDTQYF. The CDR3 DNA sequence: TGTGCCAGCAGCTCACTAGCGGGGGTTTCCACAGATACGCAGTATTTT.

The chain recombines TRBV20-1 with TRBJ2-7; perhaps D is TRBD1 or TRBD2 (5 bases each). V was shortened by 6 bases and J by 7 bases, with 10 bases between the two germline ends. Germline lookup yields CDR1 DFQATT and CDR2 SNEGSKA (reference sequence). This CDR3 comprises 10 residues. This chain's CDR3 is CSARGGEQYF. In nucleotides, the CDR3 is TGCAGTGCCCGGGGCGGGGAGCAGTACTTC.

The chain carries TRBV24-1 and TRBJ2-3; weak D call: TRBD2 (5 bases). Germline V gene data show CDR1 as KGHDR and CDR2 as SFDVKD. V lost 4 bases, J lost 1 base, and 8 bases lay in between. The CDR3 contains 14 residues. In DNA, the CDR3 is TGTGCCACCAGTGACCCCGGGGGCACAGATACGCAGTATTTT. Its protein product is CATSDPGGTDTQYF.

This clonotype occurred many times. J is TRBJ1-5 and V is TRBV20-1; D is ambiguous. Per germline, CDR1 DFQATT and CDR2 SNEGSKA (reference sequence). V lost 6 bases, J lost 0 bases, and 9 bases lay in between. This CDR3 spans 13 amino acids. The CDR3 sequence is CSASSDSNQPQHF. DNA for the CDR3: TGCAGTGCGAGTTCAGATAGCAATCAGCCCCAGCATTTT.

This chain uses TRBV6-2 or TRBV6-3 with TRBJ2-1, with D possibly being TRBD2 (6 bases). With 7 bases removed from V and 7 bases from J, the gap between germline ends came to 14 bases. The germline V gene encodes CDR1 MNHEY and CDR2 SVGEGT. CDR3 length equals 13 residues. The CDR3 here is CASTVTGVNEQFF. For the CDR3, the DNA is TGTGCCAGCACAGTGACGGGAGTAAATGAGCAGTTCTTC.